This T cell receptor beta chain emerged from a study of T-cell memory formation after mild COVID-19. The study's findings and limits: Clones that contracted from day 15 to 85 were balanced CD4/CD8, while later expanders leaned CD4+. CM and EM subsets held most contracting CD4+ clones; EMRA held CD8+ ones.

A remark on this clonotype: As yet, its antigen is unknown.

Researchers used 5'RACE with constant-segment primers to make TCR alpha and TCR beta cDNA libraries that carry sample barcodes and UMIs. TCRdb re-derived calls from the 5' RACE reads in MiXCR, one entry per CDR3 protein. Here the sample spans approximately 260,000 distinct CDR3 sequences, about a sixth being singletons. The TCR was taken from a man aged 18 to 35 who had mild COVID-19 (a few samples of this study predate the infection). Cell type and time point are not known. The material sequenced was PBMCs or a T cell subset sorted from them (not recorded which).

CDR3: CATSREAGSNQPQHF. CDR3 nucleotide sequence: TGTGCCACCAGCAGAGAAGCCGGTTCCAATCAGCCCCAGCATTTT. The chain carries TRBV15 and TRBJ1-5; D gene ambiguous. CDR1 and CDR2 (germline): LNHNV, YYDKDF (reference sequence). The CDR3 consists of 15 residues. V was clipped by 0 bases and J by 3 bases, with 9 bases between them.